The 32 T cell receptor beta chains below all came from one sample that was sequenced in a study of identical twins. TCRdb re-called the 5' RACE reads with MiXCR, one entry per CDR3 protein. The sample carries hundreds of thousands of distinct CDR3 sequences, around a sixth recorded once. This sample also belongs to another study, concerning T cells expressing NK-cell markers.

The sample was PBMCs. The origin of the receptors is a woman younger than 35 in good health.

This sequence joins TRBV3-1 and TRBJ2-7; D is unresolved. V was shortened by 4 bases and J by 2 bases, with 24 bases between the two germline ends. The germline V gene has CDR1 LGHDT and CDR2 YNNKEL (reference sequence). The CDR3 is 18 amino acids. CDR3 DNA: TGTGCCAGCAGCCTCTTTTTCCGTCACACAACTAACCCCTACGAGCAGTACTTC. Translated: CASSLFFRHTTNPYEQYF.

V gene TRBV7-2 combines with J gene TRBJ2-5; 8 bases are a match to TRBD2. This CDR3 spans 14 amino acids. The V segment lost 4 bases and the J segment 3 bases; nucleotides outside the gene matches: 4. Germline CDR1 reads SGHTA; CDR2 reads FQGNSA. CDR3 in DNA: TGTGCCAGCAGCTCACTAGCGGCTAAAGAGACCCAGTACTTC. It is translated as CASSSLAAKETQYF.

The J gene is TRBJ2-3, the V gene TRBV12-3 or TRBV12-4; D may be TRBD1 or TRBD2 (5 bases each). The CDR3 extends over 14 amino acids. V was shortened by 6 bases and J by 6 bases, with 16 bases between the two germline ends. The CDR3 nucleotides are TGTGCCAGCAGGGTCGGGGCCTCGGGGGATACGCAGTATTTT. It specifies CASRVGASGDTQYF.

The chain links TRBV5-1 to TRBJ1-1; D remains ambiguous. Between the trimmed V and J ends, which lost 6 bases and 1 base, there was a span of 7 bases. The CDR3 runs 12 residues. The germline V gene encodes CDR1 SGHRS and CDR2 YFSETQ. CDR3 sequence (DNA): TGCGCCAGCACCACTGAGAACACTGAAGCTTTCTTT. Its protein is CASTTENTEAFF. The complete variable domain, with remaining parts taken from reference TRBV5-1 and TRBJ1-1, reads KAGVTQTPRYLIKTRGQQVTLSCSPISGHRSVSWYQQTPGQGLQFLFEYFSETQRNKGNFPGRFSGRQFSNSRSEMNVSTLELGDSALYLCASTTENTEAFFGQGTRLTVV.

This rearrangement joins TRBV7-2 to TRBJ1-6; D not resolved. Trimming left V 5 bases short and J 14 bases short, with 19 bases between. Germline CDR1 is SGHTA and CDR2 is FQGNSA. This CDR3 comprises 14 residues. CDR3 DNA: TGTGCCAGCAGCCCCAACGTTCGGGCTTGCACCCTCCACTTT. This sequence encodes CASSPNVRACTLHF. The entire variable domain, with the rest obtained from reference TRBV7-2 and TRBJ1-6, is as follows: GAGVSQSPSNKVTEKGKDVELRCDPISGHTALYWYRQSLGQGLEFLIYFQGNSAPDKSGLPSDRFSAERTGGSVSTLTIQRTQQEDSAVYLCASSPNVRACTLHFGNGTRLTVT.

The chain combines TRBV7-9 with TRBJ2-4; no definite D call. V lost 1 base to trimming and J lost 5 bases, with 9 bases between them. CDR3 length equals 14 residues. In germline, CDR1 is SEHNR, CDR2 FQNEAQ (reference sequence). The CDR3 loop reads CASSLVDVENIQYF. DNA of the CDR3: TGTGCCAGCAGCTTAGTGGACGTAGAAAACATTCAGTACTTC.

There are a few counts of this clonotype. This rearrangement joins TRBV7-6 to TRBJ2-1; 10 bases match TRBD2. The V and J ends lost 1 base and 1 base, in that order; junction bases with no gene match: 10. Germline CDR1 SGHVS, CDR2 FNYEAQ. This CDR3 comprises 19 residues. This CDR3 is CASSLGVTGAGGSYNEQFF. The CDR3 coding sequence is TGTGCCAGCAGCTTAGGGGTAACGGGAGCGGGGGGGTCCTACAATGAGCAGTTCTTC.

This sequence joins TRBV20-1 and TRBJ2-1, with D possibly TRBD2 on 6 matching bases. V was shortened by 5 bases and J by 7 bases, with 12 bases between the two germline ends. The CDR3 extends over 12 amino acids. Germline CDR1 reads DFQATT; CDR2 reads SNEGSKA (reference sequence). Here the CDR3 reads CSAQLGRNEQFF. CDR3 nucleotides: TGCAGTGCTCAACTTGGGAGGAATGAGCAGTTCTTC.

For the CDR3, the DNA is TGTGCCAGCAGTTACGGTCCTCGGGAGACCCAGTACTTC. It is translated as CASSYGPRETQYF. V usage is TRBV6-5 and J usage is TRBJ2-5; no firm D call. Per germline, CDR1 MNHEY and CDR2 SVGAGI. The V end lost 2 bases, the J end lost 5 bases, and 9 bases lay between the germline ends. This CDR3 contains 13 residues.

V is TRBV12-3 or TRBV12-4 and J is TRBJ1-2, with 8 bases identical to TRBD1. Trimming at V came to 2 bases and at J to 8 bases, leaving 4 bases not matched to a gene. This CDR3 is 13 amino acids long. CDR3 sequence (DNA): TGTGCCAGCAGTTTATGGCAGGGGGCAGGCTACACCTTC. Encoded protein: CASSLWQGAGYTF.

The chain employs TRBV7-2 and TRBJ2-1; 9 bases align to TRBD2. V was pared by 4 bases and J by 1 base, with 5 bases of the junction left unmatched. The CDR3 is 16 amino acids. Per germline, CDR1 SGHTA and CDR2 FQGNSA. DNA for the CDR3: TGTGCCAGCAGCTCGACGACTAGCGGATCCTACAATGAGCAGTTCTTC. This encodes CASSSTTSGSYNEQFF. Based on the CDR3 plus reference TRBV7-2 and TRBJ2-1, the full variable domain is GAGVSQSPSNKVTEKGKDVELRCDPISGHTALYWYRQSLGQGLEFLIYFQGNSAPDKSGLPSDRFSAERTGGSVSTLTIQRTQQEDSAVYLCASSSTTSGSYNEQFFGPGTRLTVL.

This clonotype was seen at least ten times. This sequence joins TRBV20-1 and TRBJ1-2; no firm D call. This CDR3 comprises 11 residues. Germline V gene data show CDR1 as DFQATT and CDR2 as SNEGSKA (reference sequence). Deletions cut 0 bases from V and 6 bases from J, with 5 bases between. The CDR3 here is CSARDMDGYTF. The CDR3 nucleotides are TGCAGTGCTAGAGATATGGATGGCTACACCTTC.

This clonotype was seen ten or more times. The chain couples TRBV5-6 to TRBJ1-5; 9 bases align to TRBD1. Per germline, CDR1 SGHDT and CDR2 YYEEEE. Losses at the gene ends were 2 bases for V and 4 bases for J; bases not matched to a gene: 1. This CDR3 region has 14 residues. The CDR3 protein is CASSFGTGNQPQHF. The CDR3 DNA sequence: TGTGCCAGCAGCTTCGGGACAGGGAATCAGCCCCAGCATTTT.

In its sample, this clonotype was seen a few times. This rearrangement joins TRBV7-3 to TRBJ2-5; weak D call: TRBD1 (5 bases). The germline gives CDR1 SGHTA, CDR2 FQGTGA. Trimming left V 2 bases short and J 9 bases short, with 10 bases between. There are 12 residues in the CDR3. The CDR3 sequence: CASSLGQGAQYF. CDR3 DNA: TGTGCCAGCAGCTTAGGTCAGGGTGCCCAGTACTTC.

A few counts support this clonotype. V is TRBV20-1 and J is TRBJ2-5; D is possibly TRBD2 (5 bases). V lost 5 bases, J lost 3 bases, and 10 bases lay in between. The CDR3 is made up of 12 amino acids. Germline V CDR1 and CDR2: DFQATT, SNEGSKA (reference sequence). CDR3 region: CSAGRDKETQYF. CDR3 in DNA: TGCAGTGCTGGGAGAGATAAAGAGACCCAGTACTTC.

This clonotype was counted only a few times. The CDR3: CASSLNSETVIPGANVLTF. The CDR3 DNA reads as TGTGCCAGCAGCTTAAATTCGGAGACGGTAATTCCTGGGGCCAACGTCCTGACTTTC. The chain recombines TRBV13 with TRBJ2-6; D unresolved. Trimming pared 2 bases from V and 2 bases from J, leaving 19 bases between. Germline CDR1 reads PRHDT; CDR2 reads FYEKMQ (reference sequence). CDR3 size: 19 residues.

The rearrangement joins TRBV12-3 or TRBV12-4 to TRBJ1-1; D not certain. The CDR3 spans 14 residues. The V end lost 5 bases, the J end lost 4 bases, and 14 bases lay between the germline ends. Here the CDR3 reads CASSTTMSATEAFF. CDR3 nucleotide sequence: TGTGCCAGCAGTACCACAATGAGTGCCACTGAAGCTTTCTTT.

V gene TRBV10-3 combines with J gene TRBJ2-5, with D possibly being TRBD1 (6 bases). Trimming stripped 2 bases from V and 4 bases from J, with 17 bases between. Germline CDR1 ENHRY, CDR2 SYGVKD. The CDR3 runs 16 residues. CDR3 residues: CAISEGGHRGGETQYF. Here the CDR3 DNA reads TGTGCCATCAGTGAGGGGGGCCATCGAGGTGGAGAGACCCAGTACTTC.

This clonotype was counted between two and nine times. This sequence joins TRBV20-1 and TRBJ1-2; D remains unclear. This CDR3 has 11 residues. Germline V lookup: CDR1 DFQATT, CDR2 SNEGSKA (reference sequence). CDR3 nucleotides: TGCTCCACAGTCAAACTCTATGGCTACACCTTC. It encodes CSTVKLYGYTF.

This clonotype was seen ten or more times. V and J are TRBV6-4 and TRBJ2-3; D is unclear. The germline V and J ends were trimmed by 4 bases and 6 bases, with 11 bases remaining between them. This CDR3 has 13 amino acids. Germline V lookup: CDR1 MRHNA, CDR2 SNTAGT. The CDR3 sequence is CASSANRRDTQYF. For the CDR3, the DNA is TGTGCCAGCAGTGCCAATCGAAGGGATACGCAGTATTTT.

This chain links TRBV5-5 with TRBJ1-2, with TRBD1 matching over 7 bases. With V trimmed by 4 bases and J by 7 bases, 13 bases remained unmatched. This CDR3 spans 15 amino acids. Looked up from germline, CDR1 is SGHKS and CDR2 is YYEKEE (reference sequence). CDR3 sequence: CASSRTGTASSGYTF. CDR3 nucleotides: TGTGCCAGCAGCCGGACCGGGACAGCCTCATCTGGCTACACCTTC. The full variable domain, completed using reference TRBV5-5 and TRBJ1-2, is DAGVTQSPTHLIKTRGQQVTLRCSPISGHKSVSWYQQVLGQGPQFIFQYYEKEERGRGNFPDRFSARQFPNYSSELNVNALLLGDSALYLCASSRTGTASSGYTFGSGTRLTVV.

The V call is TRBV20-1, the J call TRBJ2-2; either TRBD1 or TRBD2 may supply D (5 bases each). Germline V gene lookup returns CDR1 DFQATT and CDR2 SNEGSKA (reference sequence). V shed 7 bases and J shed 2 bases, with 11 bases lying between them. CDR3 length equals 13 residues. The CDR3 bases are TGCAGTGTCAAAAGGGACAACACCGGGGAGCTGTTTTTT. Amino acid sequence: CSVKRDNTGELFF.

This clonotype was detected ten times or more. One end of the junction fails to match germline, which may point to a read error. The rearrangement joins TRBV6-1 to TRBJ1-5; D ambiguous. The CDR3 runs 13 residues. Germline CDR1 and CDR2: MNHNS and SASEGT. The CDR3 region is CASCENSNQPQHF. The CDR3 nucleotides are TGTGCCAGCTGTGAGAATAGCAATCAGCCCCAGCATTTT.

The chain is built from TRBV6-1 and TRBJ2-3; 10 bases agree with TRBD2. Germline V gives CDR1 MNHNS, CDR2 SASEGT. Trimming cost V 7 bases and J 4 bases; bases outside gene matches: 17. The CDR3 has 18 residues. The CDR3 loop reads CASTRGGLSGGAADTQYF. Here the CDR3 DNA reads TGTGCCAGCACGAGAGGGGGTTTAAGCGGGGGGGCCGCAGATACGCAGTATTTT.

This clonotype was counted a single time. The chain carries TRBV11-2 and TRBJ2-7; TRBD1 matches 7 bases. V lost 5 bases, J lost 5 bases, and 15 bases stayed unmatched. The CDR3 contains 16 residues. Per the germline V gene, CDR1 is SGHAT and CDR2 is FQNNGV. CDR3: CASSPIMTGIFHEQYF. The CDR3 DNA sequence: TGTGCCAGCAGCCCGATAATGACAGGGATCTTCCACGAGCAGTACTTC.

This sequence joins TRBV5-5 and TRBJ1-4; 7 bases are a match to TRBD1. The length of the CDR3 is 15 residues. The junction had 6 bases not matched to a gene; V was cut back by 4 bases and J by 3 bases. CDR1 SGHKS and CDR2 YYEKEE come from the germline V gene (reference sequence). CDR3 in DNA: TGTGCCAGCAGCCCCCAGGGGGGGGCTAATGAAAAACTGTTTTTT. It encodes CASSPQGGANEKLFF.

In this sample, this clonotype turned up many times. The CDR3 spells CASSRDRGRLQPQHF. CDR3 nucleotide sequence: TGTGCCAGCAGCCGGGACAGGGGGCGGTTACAGCCCCAGCATTTT. V and J are TRBV12-3 or TRBV12-4 and TRBJ1-5; 12 bases match TRBD1. This CDR3 is built from 15 residues. V lost 6 bases, J lost 7 bases, and 7 bases stayed unmatched.

The J gene is TRBJ2-1, the V gene TRBV10-3; TRBD2 agrees at 9 bases. Unmatched junction bases numbered 4, after V lost 10 bases and J lost 0 bases. Germline loops: CDR1 ENHRY, CDR2 SYGVKD. CDR3 length equals 14 residues. The CDR3 reads CATTSGPSYNEQFF. Here the CDR3 DNA reads TGTGCCACAACTAGCGGGCCCTCCTACAATGAGCAGTTCTTC.

This clonotype was seen more than once but under ten times. The genes are TRBV5-1 and TRBJ2-7; D could derive from TRBD1 or TRBD2 (5 bases each). This CDR3 is built from 13 residues. CDR1 SGHRS and CDR2 YFSETQ come from the germline V gene. CDR3 loop: CATARDASYEQYF. DNA of the CDR3: TGCGCAACCGCCCGGGACGCCTCCTACGAGCAGTACTTC.

This clonotype was observed a handful of times. The V call is TRBV20-1, the J call TRBJ2-3; TRBD2 matches 8 bases. V lost 1 base, J lost 3 bases, and 12 bases stayed unmatched. From germline, CDR1 is DFQATT and CDR2 SNEGSKA (reference sequence). The CDR3 spans 17 residues. The CDR3 spells CSARVGAGVSLTDTQYF. CDR3 coding DNA: TGCAGTGCTAGAGTAGGAGCGGGAGTAAGCCTGACAGATACGCAGTATTTT.

This chain uses TRBV4-2 with TRBJ2-1; 8 bases agree with TRBD2. The germline gives CDR1 LGHNA, CDR2 YNFKEQ. With V trimmed by 0 bases and J by 7 bases, 8 bases remained unmatched. This CDR3 region has 16 residues. The CDR3 sequence is CASSQEGPGGRNEQFF. CDR3 nucleotide sequence: TGTGCCAGCAGCCAAGAAGGGCCGGGAGGGAGGAATGAGCAGTTCTTC.

The J gene is TRBJ1-2, the V gene TRBV6-5; D remains ambiguous. V gave up 1 base and J gave up 8 bases, with 11 bases separating them. The V gene's germline CDR1 is MNHEY and CDR2 SVGAGI. The CDR3 spans 13 residues. The CDR3, as DNA: TGTGCCAGCAGTTACTTAGGGAACGACGGCTACACCTTC. This codes for CASSYLGNDGYTF.